Shown below are 10 T cell receptor beta chains from a single sample sequenced in a study of blood T cell repertoires in COVID-19. Profiled with immunoSEQ multiplex PCR; TCRdb holds only in-frame clones, not every one. This sample yields about 150,000 clones, of which over 80% are seen a single time; under 7.5% belongs to the top ten. The sample was peripheral blood. The receptors stem from a man older than 75 with acute or convalescent COVID-19.

The rearrangement links TRBV6-6 to TRBJ2-7, with 10 bases fitting TRBD2. The trim removed 10 bases at V and 1 base at J, leaving 7 bases unmatched. Per the germline V gene, CDR1 is MNHNY and CDR2 is SVGAGI (reference sequence). This CDR3 spans 14 amino acids. CDR3 sequence reads: CATLAGGSSYEQYF. DNA of the CDR3: TGTGCCACCTTAGCGGGAGGATCTTCCTACGAGCAGTACTTC.

As regards this clone: Other DNA variants within this sample encode the same CDR3. CDR3 loop: CASRLAGGNTGELFF. The DNA for the CDR3 is TGCGCCAGCAGACTAGCGGGGGGGAACACCGGGGAGCTGTTTTTT. This chain joins TRBV5-1 and TRBJ2-2, with 12 bases identical to TRBD2. The CDR3 has 15 residues. V lost 5 bases and J lost 1; bases outside the gene matches: 0. Germline lookup yields CDR1 SGHRS and CDR2 YFSETQ.

The J gene is TRBJ1-4, the V gene TRBV2, with D maybe TRBD1 (5 bases). The CDR3 length is 13 residues. Germline V gene sequence: CDR1 SNHLY, CDR2 FYNNEI. The V end lost 6 bases, the J end lost 4 bases, and 9 bases lay between the germline ends. The CDR3 here is CASSVDSNEKLFF. The CDR3 bases are TGTGCCAGCAGCGTCGACAGTAATGAAAAACTGTTTTTT.

This chain connects TRBV5-1 to TRBJ1-2; no clear D gene. CDR1 and CDR2 (germline): SGHRS, YFSETQ. The CDR3 is 13 residues long. V was cut by 5 bases and J by 5 bases, with 13 bases left in between. This CDR3 is CASRGELRYGYTF. DNA of the CDR3: TGCGCCAGCAGGGGCGAGCTTCGTTATGGCTACACCTTC.

The chain combines TRBV2 with TRBJ2-1; 11 nucleotides match TRBD2. Germline CDR1 is SNHLY and CDR2 is FYNNEI. The V gene end was trimmed by 3 bases and the J gene end by 6 bases; junction bases not matched to a gene: 4. The CDR3 is 15 amino acids. In DNA form, the CDR3 reads TGTGCCAGCAGTGAGGAACTAGCGGGAGTCAATGAGCAGTTCTTC. Amino acids: CASSEELAGVNEQFF.

Concerning this clone: Distinct nucleotide sequences in the sample also encode this CDR3. The gene calls are TRBV10-3 and TRBJ2-2, with 10 bases lining up with TRBD2. The trim removed 5 bases at V and 3 bases at J, leaving 0 bases unmatched. The CDR3 loop spans 14 amino acids. Germline V lookup: CDR1 ENHRY, CDR2 SYGVKD. For the CDR3, the DNA is TGTGCCATCAGTCTAGCGGGAGACACCGGGGAGCTGTTTTTT. It translates to CAISLAGDTGELFF.

This chain uses TRBV28 with TRBJ1-1; 7 bases line up with TRBD1. The CDR3 covers 13 residues. The trim removed 4 bases at V and 1 base at J, leaving 0 bases unmatched. The germline CDR1 and CDR2 sequences are MDHEN and SYDVKM. The DNA for the CDR3 is TGTGCCAGCAGTTGGGACAGGAACACTGAAGCTTTCTTT. Translation gives CASSWDRNTEAFF.

V is TRBV15 and J is TRBJ2-1, with a tentative D call TRBD2 (5 bases). V was cut by 0 bases and J by 7 bases, with 13 bases left in between. The CDR3 is made up of 15 amino acids. Germline loops: CDR1 LNHNV, CDR2 YYDKDF (reference sequence). CDR3 nucleotides: TGTGCCACCAGCAGAGATCGGACGGGGAGAAATGAGCAGTTCTTC. Residues: CATSRDRTGRNEQFF.

V gene TRBV7-3 combines with J gene TRBJ2-5, with TRBD1 identical over 9 bases. Germline-derived CDR1 and CDR2 are SGHTA and FQGTGA. V shed 5 bases, J shed 5 bases, and the junction held 6 bases outside the gene matches. The CDR3 has 14 amino acids. The CDR3 DNA reads as TGTGCCAGCAGCCCAACCGGGACAGGGGAGACCCAGTACTTC. Protein product: CASSPTGTGETQYF.

The J gene is TRBJ1-5, the V gene TRBV24-1; 9 nucleotides agree with TRBD1. Germline CDR1 is KGHDR and CDR2 is SFDVKD. The length of the CDR3 is 15 residues. The V segment lost 5 bases and the J segment 6 bases; nucleotides outside the gene matches: 7. As DNA, the CDR3 is TGTGCCACCAGTGGAGTCGGGACAGGGTTTCAGCCCCAGCATTTT. This codes for CATSGVGTGFQPQHF.